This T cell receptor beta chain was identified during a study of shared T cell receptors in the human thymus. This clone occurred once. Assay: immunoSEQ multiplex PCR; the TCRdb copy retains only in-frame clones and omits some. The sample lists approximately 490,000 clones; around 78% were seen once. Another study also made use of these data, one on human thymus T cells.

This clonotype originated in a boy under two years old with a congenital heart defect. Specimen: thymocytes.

CDR3 sequence reads: CASRDRVSDTQYF. CDR3 DNA sequence: TGTGCCAGCAGGGACAGGGTGTCAGATACGCAGTATTTT. The chain recombines TRBV25-1 with TRBJ2-3; 8 nucleotides line up with TRBD1. This CDR3 has 13 residues. Germline values: CDR1 MGHDK, CDR2 SYGVNS. V lost 6 bases and J lost 4; bases outside the gene matches: 3.